This T cell receptor beta chain was obtained from a study of shared clonotypes between healthy human individuals. CD45RA-negative memory and CD45RA+ naive subsets were split from the CD4+ cells. In the original analysis: As immunoSEQ supplied junction-only sequences (without quality scores), filtering differed. TCRdb keeps only in-frame clones here, not all; method: immunoSEQ multiplex PCR. The V and J calls and the clone size are those of that table, but D and trimming were determined from the DNA. Of roughly 640,000 clones in the sample, under 80% were seen once. The V end lost 3 bases, the J end lost 3 bases, and 8 bases lay between the germline ends. Germline CDR1 is SNHLY and CDR2 is FYNNEI. The CDR3 length is 13 residues.

The source material was memory CD4+ T cells sorted from blood. Subset reported: CD45RA-negative fraction. This receptor was identified in a woman aged 25 to 39 in good health. The chain couples TRBV2 to TRBJ1-1; unclear D gene. The CDR3, as DNA: TGTGCCAGCAGTGAGAACGGGGACACTGAAGCTTTCTTT. It is translated as CASSENGDTEAFF.